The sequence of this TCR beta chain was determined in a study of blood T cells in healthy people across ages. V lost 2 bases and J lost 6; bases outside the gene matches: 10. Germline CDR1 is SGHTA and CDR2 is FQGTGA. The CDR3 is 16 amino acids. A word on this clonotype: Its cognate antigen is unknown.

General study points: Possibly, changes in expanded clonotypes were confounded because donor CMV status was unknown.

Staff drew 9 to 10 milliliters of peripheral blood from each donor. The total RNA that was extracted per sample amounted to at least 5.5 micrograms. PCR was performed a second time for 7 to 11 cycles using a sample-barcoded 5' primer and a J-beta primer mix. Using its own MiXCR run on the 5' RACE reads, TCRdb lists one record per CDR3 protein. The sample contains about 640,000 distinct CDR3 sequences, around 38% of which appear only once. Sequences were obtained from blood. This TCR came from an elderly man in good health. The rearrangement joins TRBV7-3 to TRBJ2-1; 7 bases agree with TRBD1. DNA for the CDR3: TGTGCCAGCAGCTTAGGTCAGGGGGTTAGCTCCAATGAGCAGTTCTTC. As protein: CASSLGQGVSSNEQFF.